These T cell receptor beta chains were read from a single sample in a study of cytomegalovirus exposure and HLA in healthy donors. Assay used: immunoSEQ multiplex PCR; TCRdb lists only in-frame clones, some missing. The sample shows 150,000 to 200,000 clones, more than 65% of them seen only once. The sequenced sample consisted of PBMCs. These receptors all stem from a woman aged 25 to 45 in good health and CMV-seronegative. Both conserved end residues are part of each CDR3. D genes are given only for firm matches. Size tells how often a clone was seen (once, few, many) or the class of an expanded clone, and some rows leave it out.

CDR3nt | CDR3aa | abundance | d_gene | j_gene | v_gene
TGTGCCAGCAGCCCCATTCCGACACACACTGAAGCTTTCTTT | CASSPIPTHTEAFF | few | NA | TRBJ1-1 | TRBV4-2
TGCGCCAGCAGCCCGAAGGCCGACAGTTCCCTTCTGACGAACACCATATATTTT | CASSPKADSSLLTNTIYF | NA | NA | TRBJ1-3 | TRBV4-3
TGTGCCAGCAGCTTAAGGGGGGAGGGGAGGAAAGACGAGCAGTACTTC | CASSLRGEGRKDEQYF | few | NA | TRBJ2-7 | TRBV7-9
TGTGCCAGCATGAATGGGCAGGGGGGCACCGGGGAGCTGTTTTTT | CASMNGQGGTGELFF | NA | NA | TRBJ2-2 | TRBV6-5
TGTGCCAGCAGCGAACAGGGGGCGGAACTTAGGGGCTACACCTTC | CASSEQGAELRGYTF | NA | TRBD1 | TRBJ1-2 | TRBV28
TGTGTATGTTGGGCGGGGGGACTGATCCCTCGCACAGATACGCAGTATTTT | CVCWAGGLIPRTDTQYF | NA | TRBD2 | TRBJ2-3 | TRBV7-2
TGTGCCAGCAGTACCGCGGGGGGGCGCTACGAGCAGTACTTC | CASSTAGGRYEQYF | NA | TRBD2 | TRBJ2-7 | TRBV7-2
TGTGCCAGCAGCTTGTACGGGGGGCAGCCCCAGCATTTT | CASSLYGGQPQHF | NA | NA | TRBJ1-5 | TRBV5-4
TGCGCCAGCAGCTGGACAGGGGGCGGTGCTGAAGCTTTCTTT | CASSWTGGGAEAFF | NA | TRBD1 | TRBJ1-1 | TRBV5-1
TGCGCCAGCAGCCAAGTCATGGGAGGGAGGGATCTCCCCTACGAGCAGTACTTC | CASSQVMGGRDLPYEQYF | few | TRBD2 | TRBJ2-7 | TRBV4-3
TGCAGCGTCTCTACCTTGCTAGCGGGGGGCGGGGATACGCAGTATTTT | CSVSTLLAGGGDTQYF | NA | TRBD2 | TRBJ2-3 | TRBV29-1
TGCACCAGCAGCCTGAAATTCGGGACAGGGCCTTTGAACACTGAAGCTTTCTTT | CTSSLKFGTGPLNTEAFF | NA | NA | TRBJ1-1 | TRBV1
TGCAGCGTTCTAGAGACAGATGGCTACACCTTC | CSVLETDGYTF | NA | NA | TRBJ1-2 | TRBV29-1
TGTGCCAGCAGTTACGGCAGGCCCTATAGCACAGATACGCAGTATTTT | CASSYGRPYSTDTQYF | NA | NA | TRBJ2-3 | TRBV6-5
TGTGCCAGCACCGCTAGCGGACACTACAATGAGCAGTTCTTC | CASTASGHYNEQFF | NA | TRBD2 | TRBJ2-1 | TRBV6-1
TGTGCCACCCCTTCTGGGGGGGGCTACACCTTC | CATPSGGGYTF | NA | NA | TRBJ1-2 | TRBV7-4
TGTTCCAGCAGTCGACAGGGATACGAGCAGTACTTC | CSSSRQGYEQYF | few | TRBD1 | TRBJ2-7 | TRBV7-9
TGTGCCAGCAGCTTATCGACTGGTTACAATGAGCAGTTCTTC | CASSLSTGYNEQFF | NA | NA | TRBJ2-1 | TRBV7-6
TGTGCCAGTAGCGGGGGGGCCCCCGCCTACAATGAGCAGTTCTTC | CASSGGAPAYNEQFF | few | TRBD2 | TRBJ2-1 | TRBV19
TGTGCCAGCAGCGTAGTCCAGGGTGTCAACAATGAGCAGTTCTTC | CASSVVQGVNNEQFF | NA | NA | TRBJ2-1 | TRBV9
TGTGCCGGGGGACTATTAAAAGCTTTCTTT | CAGGLLKAFF | NA | NA | TRBJ1-1 | TRBV30
TGCGCCAGCAGCTTCACGGGACAGATGAACACTGAAGCTTTCTTT | CASSFTGQMNTEAFF | NA | TRBD1 | TRBJ1-1 | TRBV5-1
TGTGCTAGTGGTTTGTCCGGGGATGCGATTCCCTCTTTCGGGTTAGCCAAAAACATTCAGTACTTC | CASGLSGDAIPSFGLAKNIQYF | NA | NA | TRBJ2-4 | TRBV12-5
TGTGCCAGCAGTTTACCGGGACAGGGTTACGAGCAGTACTTC | CASSLPGQGYEQYF | NA | TRBD1 | TRBJ2-7 | TRBV28
TGTGCCAGCAGTGAACTCACGGAGCGATGGGACGAGCAGTACTTC | CASSELTERWDEQYF | few | NA | TRBJ2-7 | TRBV6-9
TGCAGCGTGCAGGGGGCTGAGACCCAGTACTTC | CSVQGAETQYF | few | TRBD1 | TRBJ2-5 | TRBV29-1
TGCGCCAGCAGCCACGGGACACAAACGGGAAACACCATATATTTT | CASSHGTQTGNTIYF | NA | NA | TRBJ1-3 | TRBV4-3
TGTGCCAGCAGCTTAACCAGGGGCCCCTCCTACGAGCAGTACTTC | CASSLTRGPSYEQYF | NA | NA | TRBJ2-7 | TRBV7-2
TGTGCCAGCAGCTTATGGCGGGGTGGCTACACCTTC | CASSLWRGGYTF | few | NA | TRBJ1-2 | TRBV7-2
TGTGCCACCAGCAGAGATCTTTTTGCGGGAAACACCGGGGAGCTGTTTTTT | CATSRDLFAGNTGELFF | NA | NA | TRBJ2-2 | TRBV15
TGCGCCAGCAGCCCAGGACTAGCGGGAGTGGTAGAGACCCAGTACTTC | CASSPGLAGVVETQYF | NA | TRBD2 | TRBJ2-5 | TRBV5-1
TGTGCCAGTAGCAGTAATGTAGCGGGATATGGCAATGAGCAGTTCTTC | CASSSNVAGYGNEQFF | NA | TRBD2 | TRBJ2-1 | TRBV19
TGTGCCAGCAGCTCCTTGCGGGAGTTCTACAATGAGCAGTTCTTC | CASSSLREFYNEQFF | NA | TRBD2 | TRBJ2-1 | TRBV7-2
TGTGCCAGCAGCCAAGGGGGAGGACAGGGGGCGTATGGCTACACCTTC | CASSQGGGQGAYGYTF | NA | TRBD1 | TRBJ1-2 | TRBV4-2
TGCGCCAGCAGCTTGTCCGGACAGGACTATCAGCCCCAGCATTTT | CASSLSGQDYQPQHF | NA | TRBD1 | TRBJ1-5 | TRBV5-1
TGTGCCAGCAGTATACCCCGGGACAGGGCATACAATCAGCCCCAGCATTTT | CASSIPRDRAYNQPQHF | few | TRBD1 | TRBJ1-5 | TRBV2
TGTGCCAGCAGCTTAGGGGTCAGGGCGGCTGGAAACACCATATATTTT | CASSLGVRAAGNTIYF | NA | NA | TRBJ1-3 | TRBV13
TGTGCCAGCAGCTCGGGGACAGGGATGGAGGGCTACACCTTC | CASSSGTGMEGYTF | NA | TRBD1 | TRBJ1-2 | TRBV7-3
TGTGCCAGCAGCCCTTCGGGGTTTGCTAACTATGGCTACACCTTC | CASSPSGFANYGYTF | NA | NA | TRBJ1-2 | TRBV9
TGTGCCAGCAGCCTTGACAGGGGACAATACGAGCAGTACTTC | CASSLDRGQYEQYF | NA | TRBD1 | TRBJ2-7 | TRBV7-6
TGTGCCAGCAGCCAAGTGGGGGGCGCGGGAGCAATTGGGGACACACACTACGAGCAGTACTTC | CASSQVGGAGAIGDTHYEQYF | NA | NA | TRBJ2-7 | TRBV4-2
TGCGCCAGCAGCCACGACAGGTCGTCGTACCCTGAAGCTTTCTTT | CASSHDRSSYPEAFF | few | NA | TRBJ1-1 | TRBV4-1
TGCAGCGTTGGTCTGAGGATAGGCCAAGAGACCCAGTACTTC | CSVGLRIGQETQYF | NA | NA | TRBJ2-5 | TRBV29-1
TGTGCCATCAGTGAGTGGGGGACTGCGACCTTCAATCGGCCCCAGCATTTT | CAISEWGTATFNRPQHF | NA | NA | TRBJ1-5 | TRBV10-3